Below are 10 T cell receptor beta chains sequenced from a single sample in a study of CD8 T cells in Susac syndrome. Reverse transcription used roughly 0.45 to 1 ug RNA and random hexamers. From the immunoSEQ multiplex PCR reads, TCRdb called clonotypes with MiXCR, one entry per CDR3 protein. This table has approximately 220,000 distinct CDR3 sequences, approximately 95% appearing once. Sequences were obtained from CD4+ T cells from PBMCs. Receptors originate from a human donor with multiple sclerosis.

The chain couples TRBV12-3 or TRBV12-4 to TRBJ2-5; D is perhaps TRBD1 or TRBD2 (5 bases each). Trimming removed 3 bases at V and 5 bases at J, with 13 bases between. The CDR3 length is 14 residues. CDR3 amino acids: CASSLQGGLETQYF. Written as DNA, the CDR3 is TGTGCCAGCAGTTTGCAGGGCGGGCTGGAGACCCAGTACTTC.

The CDR3 region is CASSLAGYTGELFF. The CDR3 DNA sequence: TGTGCCAGCAGCTTAGCAGGGTACACCGGGGAGCTGTTTTTT. This sequence joins TRBV7-8 and TRBJ2-2; D is unclear. Trimming removed 0 bases at V and 3 bases at J, with 5 bases between. The CDR3 spans 14 residues. CDR1 and CDR2 (germline): SGHVS, FQNEAQ.

This clonotype was found a few times. The chain couples TRBV30 to TRBJ2-3; no firm D call. CDR1 is GTSNPN and CDR2 is SVGIG in the germline V gene (reference sequence). The CDR3 has 11 residues. The V gene lost 0 bases and the J gene lost 4 bases, with 2 bases spanning the gap. This CDR3 reads CAWSVSDTQYF. The CDR3 DNA reads as TGTGCCTGGAGTGTCTCAGATACGCAGTATTTT.

The V and J genes are TRBV7-9 and TRBJ1-5; no definite D call. The CDR3 extends over 12 amino acids. Germline V gives CDR1 SEHNR, CDR2 FQNEAQ (reference sequence). Deletions cut 1 base from V and 10 bases from J, with 8 bases between. Here the CDR3 reads CASSLDEGPQHF. Written as DNA, the CDR3 is TGTGCCAGCAGCTTAGATGAGGGACCCCAGCATTTT.

The genes are TRBV15 and TRBJ1-1; D gene ambiguous. V gave up 0 bases and J gave up 3 bases, with 8 bases separating them. Germline CDR1 and CDR2: LNHNV and YYDKDF (reference sequence). This CDR3 is 14 amino acids long. In DNA, the CDR3 is TGTGCCACCAGCAGAGATTGGGTGGACACTGAAGCTTTCTTT. This gives the protein CATSRDWVDTEAFF.

The rearrangement joins TRBV5-4 to TRBJ1-2; 8 bases line up with TRBD1. CDR3 length: 13 amino acids. Trimming cost V 4 bases and J 6 bases; bases outside gene matches: 5. Germline CDR1 SGHNT, CDR2 YYREEE (reference sequence). Here the CDR3 reads CASSQDRAHGYTF. The CDR3 nucleotides read TGTGCCAGCAGCCAGGACAGGGCGCATGGCTACACCTTC. Combining the CDR3 with reference TRBV5-4 and TRBJ1-2 gives the whole variable domain ETGVTQSPTHLIKTRGQQVTLRCSSQSGHNTVSWYQQALGQGPQFIFQYYREEENGRGNFPPRFSGLQFPNYSSELNVNALELDDSALYLCASSQDRAHGYTFGSGTRLTVV.

V usage is TRBV27 and J usage is TRBJ2-5; the D gene could be TRBD1 or TRBD2 (6 bases each). Trimming removed 0 bases at V and 4 bases at J, with 12 bases between. The CDR3 has 15 amino acids. Per germline, CDR1 MNHEY and CDR2 SMNVEV (reference sequence). The CDR3 nucleotides are TGTGCCAGCAGTTTATCATGGGGGGCTGGAGAGACCCAGTACTTC. It yields the protein CASSLSWGAGETQYF.

The gene calls are TRBV20-1 and TRBJ1-1; the D is unclear. In germline, CDR1 is DFQATT, CDR2 SNEGSKA (reference sequence). There are 13 residues in the CDR3. V lost 6 bases and J 1 base, leaving 12 bases between the germline ends. The CDR3 coding sequence is TGCAGTGCCTTAGGACCCGCGAACACTGAAGCTTTCTTT. Protein sequence: CSALGPANTEAFF.

This clonotype was counted a single time. V usage is TRBV6-5 and J usage is TRBJ2-7; 11 bases agree with TRBD1. CDR3 size: 16 residues. V lost 2 bases to trimming and J lost 4 bases; unmatched junction nucleotides: 7. CDR1 is MNHEY and CDR2 is SVGAGI in the germline V gene. CDR3 loop: CASSYLRRDRGYEQYF. CDR3 nucleotide sequence: TGTGCCAGCAGTTACCTTCGCCGGGACAGGGGGTACGAGCAGTACTTC.

The genes are TRBV20-1 and TRBJ2-1; 9 bases line up with TRBD2. CDR3 length: 14 amino acids. V gave up 3 bases and J gave up 5 bases; unmatched junction bases: 5. CDR1 is DFQATT and CDR2 is SNEGSKA in the germline V gene (reference sequence). The CDR3 DNA is TGCAGTGCTAGTCTAGCGGGGCCGAACAATGAGCAGTTCTTC. It codes for CSASLAGPNNEQFF.